This is a list of T cell receptor beta chains from one sample in a study of T cell repertoires in cytomegalovirus infection. In TCRdb, the reads were re-called with MiXCR into one record per CDR3 protein. This sample has about 340,000 distinct CDR3 sequences, with 25% to 35% found just once. Their recognized antigens are unknown. This sample comprised cultured PBMCs, obtained from culture after CMV antigen stimulation. The receptor set was obtained from a human donor in good health (CMV status not recorded). Some clones in this sample may be carry-over from other donors' samples. Each CDR3 is given with its conserved first and last residue. D genes are given only for firm matches. Clone size is shown for a subset of rows, as once, few, many or a class of expanded clone.

d_call,v_call,j_call,clone_size,cdr3_aa,cdr3_nt
.,TRBV19,TRBJ1-1,many,CASSITATVNTEAFF,TGTGCCAGTAGTATTACCGCGACAGTGAACACTGAAGCTTTCTTT
TRBD1,TRBV6-6,TRBJ1-2,.,CATKDRQGNYGYTF,TGTGCCACCAAGGACCGACAGGGAAACTATGGCTACACCTTC
.,TRBV6-6,TRBJ2-3,.,CASSYRAGADTQYF,TGTGCCAGCAGTTACAGGGCCGGCGCAGATACGCAGTATTTT
.,TRBV28,TRBJ1-4,.,CASSSRPPGRGEKLFF,TGTGCCAGCAGTTCAAGACCCCCCGGGCGGGGTGAAAAACTGTTTTTT
TRBD1,TRBV7-9,TRBJ2-7,few,CASSGLRDSHYEQYF,TGTGCCAGCAGCGGACTCCGGGACAGCCACTACGAGCAGTACTTC
.,TRBV20-1,TRBJ2-7,.,CSARAKRQVFAYEQYF,TGCAGTGCTAGAGCAAAGAGACAGGTGTTTGCCTACGAGCAGTACTTC
TRBD1,TRBV7-2,TRBJ2-2,many,CASSFTGGNTGELFF,TGTGCCAGCAGCTTCACAGGGGGCAACACCGGGGAGCTGTTTTTT
TRBD1,TRBV6-5,TRBJ2-1,.,CASSYRGPTDEQFF,TGTGCCAGCAGTTACAGGGGGCCCACAGATGAGCAGTTCTTC
.,TRBV7-2,TRBJ1-1,few,CASSRASGNTEAFF,TGTGCCAGCAGCCGAGCATCAGGGAACACTGAAGCTTTCTTT
.,TRBV7-8,TRBJ1-2,.,CASSQTSRGRNYGYTF,TGTGCCAGCAGCCAGACGTCCCGGGGTCGGAACTATGGCTACACCTTC
.,TRBV9,TRBJ2-5,.,CASSALDQETQYF,TGTGCCAGCAGCGCCCTAGACCAAGAGACCCAGTACTTC
.,TRBV7-6,TRBJ2-3,few,CASTNGPKGDTQYF,TGTGCCAGCACTAACGGACCCAAGGGGGATACGCAGTATTTT
TRBD1,TRBV27,TRBJ2-3,.,CASIPGTGTSTDTQYF,TGTGCCAGCATCCCGGGGACAGGGACTAGCACAGATACGCAGTATTTT
.,TRBV7-3,TRBJ1-1,few,CASSPDRSNTEAFF,TGTGCCAGCAGCCCTGACAGGAGTAACACTGAAGCTTTCTTT
TRBD2,TRBV7-4,TRBJ2-3,.,CASTVAGGTDTQYF,TGTGCCAGCACCGTAGCGGGGGGTACAGATACGCAGTATTTT
.,TRBV11-2,TRBJ2-6,.,CASGTASSGANVLTF,TGTGCCAGCGGGACGGCCAGCTCTGGGGCCAACGTCCTGACTTTC
TRBD2,TRBV28,TRBJ2-1,.,CASRSGRDYNEQFF,TGTGCCAGCAGGAGCGGGAGAGACTACAATGAGCAGTTCTTC
TRBD2,TRBV7-9,TRBJ2-1,few,CASSSPGLDYNEQFF,TGTGCCAGCAGCTCTCCGGGACTAGATTACAATGAGCAGTTCTTC
.,TRBV7-8,TRBJ2-1,many,CASSLDRVNEQFF,TGTGCCAGCAGCTTGGACAGAGTAAATGAGCAGTTCTTC
TRBD1,TRBV10-3,TRBJ1-1,.,CAISEPRTGSDEAFF,TGTGCCATCAGTGAACCGCGGACAGGGTCTGATGAAGCTTTCTTT
.,TRBV9,TRBJ2-2,.,CASSVEGTSTGELFF,TGTGCCAGCAGCGTAGAGGGAACATCCACCGGGGAGCTGTTTTTT
TRBD1,TRBV7-8,TRBJ1-3,many,CASSLGARRGTSGNTIYF,TGTGCCAGCAGCTTAGGGGCCCGCAGGGGGACCTCTGGAAACACCATATATTTT
.,TRBV28,TRBJ1-6,.,CASRYGAETTRNSPLHF,TGTGCCAGCAGGTACGGGGCAGAAACGACTCGGAATTCACCCCTCCACTTT
.,TRBV4-1,TRBJ2-2,few,CASSSYTGELFF,TGCGCCAGCAGCTCTTACACCGGGGAGCTGTTTTTT
.,TRBV6-1,TRBJ2-1,.,CASSMGSSYNEQFF,TGTGCCAGCAGCATGGGGAGCTCCTACAATGAGCAGTTCTTC
.,TRBV12-3/TRBV12-4,TRBJ2-1,few,CASRPPGGSPYNEQFF,TGTGCCAGCAGACCCCCTGGGGGGTCCCCCTACAATGAGCAGTTCTTC
.,TRBV24-1,TRBJ2-1,few,CATSAPGQLVFEQFF,TGTGCCACCAGTGCCCCCGGGCAACTAGTATTTGAGCAGTTCTTC